This entry features one T cell receptor beta chain sequence. The data stem from a study of cytomegalovirus exposure and HLA in healthy donors. The ends were cut back, 5 bases at V and 10 bases at J, with 21 bases in the middle. The CDR3 spans 16 residues. Germline V CDR1 and CDR2: SGHTA, FQGNSA. TCRdb's table, derived via immunoSEQ multiplex PCR, lists solely in-frame clones and lacks some. The sample includes roughly 130,000 clones, about 88% of them seen just once. The specimen was PBMCs. V and J are TRBV7-2 and TRBJ1-6, with D tentatively TRBD1 (6 bases). The receptor was derived from a young man in good health and CMV-seronegative. CDR3 sequence: CASSPNRVGSRSPLHF. The CDR3 DNA reads TGTGCCAGCAGCCCAAACAGGGTAGGATCGAGATCACCCCTCCACTTT.